This T cell receptor beta chain is from a study of post-analysis software for immune sequencing data. As for the study in general: Both relapsing-remitting and secondary progressive multiple sclerosis featured among the disease courses, as did progressive-relapsing multiple sclerosis.

This clonotype turned up a few times. What it recognizes is unknown. Overall study findings and caveats: Included in a set of a few TRBV segments more frequent in patients than controls were TRBV5-6, TRBV5-1 and TRBV20-1. Samples prepared in the same batch strongly co-clustered by F measure. Comparison with controls showed significantly lower normalized Chao1 diversity in multiple sclerosis patients.

Unique-molecular-identifier-tagged TCR beta cDNA libraries were used. Via MiXCR, TCRdb re-called the PCR reads, giving one row per CDR3 protein. This table has some 800,000 distinct CDR3 sequences, just over 45% appearing once. CDR1 is KGHDR and CDR2 is SFDVKD in the germline V gene. Trimming removed 1 base at V and 8 bases at J, with 2 bases between. The CDR3 covers 11 residues. Material for sequencing was blood. This sequence joins TRBV24-1 and TRBJ2-1; D ambiguous. The TCR comes from a girl under 18 with multiple sclerosis. The CDR3 DNA reads as TGTGCCACCAGTGATTTCCATGAGCAGTTCTTC. Translated: CATSDFHEQFF.